These 4 T cell receptor beta chains share one sample of origin, sequenced in a study of T cells in Graves' hyperthyroidism and ophthalmopathy. Amplification of TCR beta CDR3 regions was performed using RNA transcripts as template. The TCR CDR3 was amplified in a first-round RT-PCR using the HTBI primer set. MiXCR was run by TCRdb on the multiplex PCR reads, yielding one entry per CDR3 protein. The sample lists under 400,000 distinct CDR3 sequences, 16% occurring once. Sequenced: blood. The receptors were gathered from a man between 25 and 39 years old with Graves' hyperthyroidism.

This clonotype was counted many times. This chain links TRBV5-1 with TRBJ1-1, with TRBD1 as a possible D gene (5 bases). The length of the CDR3 is 16 residues. V lost 2 bases, J lost 1 base, and 15 bases lay in between. The germline V gene has CDR1 SGHRS and CDR2 YFSETQ. CDR3 in DNA: TGCGCCAGCAGCTTATGGGGGGGACCTAGGAACACTGAAGCTTTCTTT. Translation: CASSLWGGPRNTEAFF. Variable domain in full (rest from reference TRBV5-1 and TRBJ1-1): KAGVTQTPRYLIKTRGQQVTLSCSPISGHRSVSWYQQTPGQGLQFLFEYFSETQRNKGNFPGRFSGRQFSNSRSEMNVSTLELGDSALYLCASSLWGGPRNTEAFFGQGTRLTVV.

This chain joins TRBV12-3 or TRBV12-4 and TRBJ2-7; the match to TRBD1 covers 9 bases. The V and J ends lost 5 bases and 2 bases, in that order; junction bases with no gene match: 4. The CDR3 has 14 amino acids. The CDR3 sequence: CASSAGTGTYEQYF. The DNA of the CDR3 is TGTGCCAGCAGTGCCGGGACAGGGACCTACGAGCAGTACTTC.

This clonotype was recorded at least ten times. The CDR3 here is CASSSQGTNQPQHF. The CDR3 DNA sequence: TGTGCCAGCAGCTCACAGGGGACCAATCAGCCCCAGCATTTT. The J gene is TRBJ1-5, the V gene TRBV7-2, with 7 positions matching TRBD1. Losses at the gene ends were 4 bases for V and 3 bases for J; bases not matched to a gene: 3. The CDR3 has 14 amino acids. Germline assignment: CDR1 SGHTA and CDR2 FQGNSA.

The chain employs TRBV12-3 or TRBV12-4 and TRBJ2-7; a weak D match, TRBD1 (6 bases). V was clipped by 5 bases and J by 3 bases, with 8 bases between them. The CDR3 runs to 12 residues. The CDR3 DNA sequence: TGTGCCAGCAGTCGGGACATCTACGAGCAGTACTTC. This encodes CASSRDIYEQYF.